The TCR beta chain under discussion was sequenced for a study of PD-L1 blockade in urothelial cancer (dated by TCRdb to 2015 to 2018). Turning to the overall study: Every patient began therapy at some point between 2014 and 2015 and was given atezolizumab 1,200 mg intravenously every 3 weeks. About 90% of the 29 patients were identified as males with urothelial cancer of bladder origin, and a prior smoking history was reported by 18 of 29 patients. Patients had an ECOG performance status of 0 or 1 and had received between 0 and 3 prior chemotherapy regimens. Blood samples were analyzed 3 weeks after the start of treatment (second dose) and 6 weeks after the start of treatment. Blood samples gave median yields of around 140,000 T cells and 80,000 or so unique TCRs, along with a median clonality of 0.080. The study, an exploratory multi-omic analysis, examined somatic, immune and clinical correlates of response to PD-L1 blockade with atezolizumab in urothelial cancer. Pretreatment tumor samples and matched peripheral blood, collected serially before and after atezolizumab treatment, underwent TCR sequencing. Durable clinical benefit meant progression-free survival longer than 6 months, and TCR features were also tested against progression-free and overall survival. In the same patients who had TCR sequencing, pretreatment tumors also underwent whole exome sequencing and RNA sequencing. Nine patients achieved durable clinical benefit and some 20 did not. Pretreatment blood TCR-seq was available for fewer than 30 patients, at least one posttreatment blood collection was obtained for 25 or so patients, and tumor TCR-seq was available for 25 or so patients.

The V end gives up 3 bases and the J end 6 bases, leaving 7 bases in the junction not matched to a gene. The CDR3, cysteine through phenylalanine, is 15 amino acids long. Only CDR3 DNA remains: 45 bases, in frame from the first base. CDR1 and CDR2 are drawn from the germline V gene (reference sequence): LNHDA, SQIVND. Explained via the paper, the time point label denotes: peripheral blood 6 weeks after treatment start. A cohort of approximately 30 patients with locally advanced or metastatic urothelial carcinoma, treated at Memorial Sloan Kettering on a trial protocol, was included. Peripheral blood mononuclear cells were collected pretreatment and during treatment, at between 1 and 8 total time points per patient. The Qiagen DNeasy Blood extraction kit was used to purify genomic DNA from total PBMCs and tumor samples. Collected pretreatment and during treatment, PBMCs were isolated and stored as previously described.

Each PCR received spiked-in synthetic TCR analog templates so that absolute template abundance could be estimated from read counts. The immunoSEQ assay used bias-controlled V and J gene primers to amplify TCRbeta CDR3 regions from genomic DNA. Sequencing of rearranged TCRbeta segments was done at approximately 20X coverage. On the authors' methods: Clustering was used to correct sequencing errors, and CDR3s were annotated against IMGT so that V, D and J genes could be assigned. Downstream analyses used only productive TCRbeta rearrangements and left out out-of-frame or stop-codon sequences. To compute clonality, Shannon entropy was normalized by the log of the number of unique productive sequences and then subtracted from one. Clones differing between time points or between blood and tumor were identified using Fisher's exact test with Benjamini-Hochberg correction, with an adjusted p below 0.01 applied as the threshold. The table was pulled from immuneACCESS by TCRdb, which kept in-frame rearrangements only. Such tables lose some clones; where checked, under half of the loss comes from unresolved V genes, and the rest has no known cause. Clone size and the V and J calls come from that table; the DNA yielded D and trimming. This sample holds more than 95,000 clones; about 84% were observed only once. The leading ten clones occupy about 2.4% of the sample.

The paper as a whole reports these results and caveats: Greater expansion of tumor-associated TCR clones in peripheral blood 3 weeks after the start of treatment was observed in patients with durable benefit (n of about 20, p = 0.022). Small sample size (n of about 30) and many exploratory analyses mean the results are intended to be hypothesis-generating. Improved progression-free and overall survival was associated with having pretreatment peripheral blood TCR clonality below the median.

Concerning this clone: The antigen this receptor binds is unknown. Per-base quality was not reported, and no clone a single base away is much larger than it.

This TCR was sampled from a man in his fifties or sixties with urothelial cancer. The chain joins TRBV19 to TRBJ2-1, and 8 junction bases match TRBD2. Sequencing was performed on PBMCs, taken around atezolizumab (anti-PD-L1) treatment. The nucleotide sequence reads TGTGCCAGTAGTATGGACGGGAGGGCCGGCAATGAGCAGTTCTTC. This sequence encodes CASSMDGRAGNEQFF.